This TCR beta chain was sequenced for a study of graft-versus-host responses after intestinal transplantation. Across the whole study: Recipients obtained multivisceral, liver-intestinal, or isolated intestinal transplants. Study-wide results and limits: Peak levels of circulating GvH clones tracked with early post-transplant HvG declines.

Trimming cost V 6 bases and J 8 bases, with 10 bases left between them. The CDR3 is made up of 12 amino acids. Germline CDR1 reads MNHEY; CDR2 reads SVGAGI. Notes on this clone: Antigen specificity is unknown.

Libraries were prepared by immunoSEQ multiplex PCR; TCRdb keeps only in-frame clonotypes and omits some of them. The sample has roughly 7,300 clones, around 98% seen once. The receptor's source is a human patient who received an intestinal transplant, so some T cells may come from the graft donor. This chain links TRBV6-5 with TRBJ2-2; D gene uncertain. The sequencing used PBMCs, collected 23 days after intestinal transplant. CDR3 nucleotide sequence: TGTGCCAGCAGCCAAAGGGCGGGGGAGCTGTTTTTT. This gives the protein CASSQRAGELFF.